The 18 T cell receptor beta chains reported below all come from one sample, sequenced in a study of T cells in localized non-small cell lung cancer. Sequencing was performed with immunoSEQ multiplex PCR; in TCRdb, only in-frame clones are kept and a portion is missing. The data show 130,000 or so clones, around 92% seen once. Sequenced material: peripheral blood, taken before any cancer treatment. These receptors all stem from a female donor at least 60 years old with stage I lung adenocarcinoma.

The J gene is TRBJ1-2, the V gene TRBV6-5; a weak D match, TRBD1 (5 bases). CDR1 and CDR2 (germline): MNHEY, SVGAGI. This CDR3 spans 14 amino acids. V shed 5 bases and J shed 4 bases, with 14 bases lying between them. The CDR3 protein is CASSASGAGYGYTF. In DNA form, the CDR3 reads TGTGCCAGCAGTGCCTCCGGGGCGGGCTATGGCTACACCTTC.

The table lists this clone with a count of one. The chain uses TRBV6-5 and TRBJ1-1; D is ambiguous. The germline V gene has CDR1 MNHEY and CDR2 SVGAGI. The CDR3 loop spans 13 amino acids. Trimming took 1 base from V and 11 from J, leaving 14 bases between them. The CDR3 nucleotides are TGTGCCAGCAGTTACTTTTTTGATAGTCGCGCTTTCTTT. Translated, it gives CASSYFFDSRAFF.

V gene TRBV19 combines with J gene TRBJ1-1; 7 bases are shared with TRBD1. Germline CDR1 and CDR2: LNHDA and SQIVND (reference sequence). The CDR3 covers 15 residues. V lost 3 bases, J lost 1 base, and 5 bases stayed unmatched. The CDR3 coding sequence is TGTGCCAGTAGTATTAACAGGGGTGCGAACACTGAAGCTTTCTTT. The encoded protein is CASSINRGANTEAFF.

This clone has just a few counts. Within the sample, other DNA sequences also encode this same CDR3. The chain combines TRBV5-1 with TRBJ2-3, with D uncertain. Germline V CDR1 and CDR2: SGHRS, YFSETQ. V was cut by 0 bases and J by 2 bases, with 1 base left in between. The length of the CDR3 is 12 residues. CDR3 sequence reads: CASSLDTDTQYF. For the CDR3, the DNA is TGCGCCAGCAGCTTGGACACAGATACGCAGTATTTT.

The chain recombines TRBV19 with TRBJ1-1; 9 nucleotides line up with TRBD1. The trim removed 4 bases at V and 4 bases at J, leaving 10 bases unmatched. CDR3 size: 16 residues. Germline V gene data show CDR1 as LNHDA and CDR2 as SQIVND (reference sequence). In DNA form, the CDR3 reads TGTGCCAGTAGTAATCCTTACAGGGGGCGCGTCACTGAAGCTTTCTTT. As protein: CASSNPYRGRVTEAFF.

The chain links TRBV5-1 to TRBJ2-7; 7 bases align to TRBD1. The germline V gene has CDR1 SGHRS and CDR2 YFSETQ. Trimming cost V 0 bases and J 7 bases; bases outside gene matches: 4. CDR3 length equals 13 residues. As DNA, the CDR3 is TGCGCCAGCAGCTTGGAAAGGGGGCGTGAGCAGTACTTC. Its translation: CASSLERGREQYF.

This chain joins TRBV11-2 and TRBJ2-5; 7 bases line up with TRBD2. The CDR3 has 14 amino acids. The trim removed 1 base at V and 5 bases at J, leaving 4 bases unmatched. Germline loops: CDR1 SGHAT, CDR2 FQNNGV. CDR3 DNA sequence: TGTGCCAGCAGCTTAGGACTAGCCCTCGAGACCCAGTACTTC. Translating gives CASSLGLALETQYF.

The chain carries TRBV9 and TRBJ1-4; D unresolved. The germline CDR1 and CDR2 sequences are SGDLS and YYNGEE. Trimming took 0 bases from V and 6 from J, leaving 15 bases between them. CDR3 length: 16 amino acids. The CDR3 here is CASSVGGSQLDEKLFF. The DNA for the CDR3 is TGTGCCAGCAGCGTAGGAGGGTCGCAACTGGATGAAAAACTGTTTTTT.

V gene TRBV15 combines with J gene TRBJ1-5; D is perhaps TRBD1 (5 bases). Germline CDR1 LNHNV, CDR2 YYDKDF (reference sequence). Between the trimmed V and J ends, which lost 3 bases and 2 bases, there was a span of 26 bases. CDR3 length: 20 amino acids. Here the CDR3 reads CATSSGGQGISKGRNQPQHF. CDR3 DNA sequence: TGTGCCACCAGCAGTGGCGGGCAGGGAATTTCAAAGGGCCGCAATCAGCCCCAGCATTTT.

The chain uses TRBV5-1 and TRBJ1-4; D remains unclear. Trimming removed 7 bases at V and 6 bases at J, with 22 bases between. Germline lookup yields CDR1 SGHRS and CDR2 YFSETQ. This CDR3 has 16 residues. CDR3 residues: CASAYASTLDDEKLFF. CDR3 nucleotides: TGCGCCAGCGCCTATGCCTCTACACTAGACGATGAAAAACTGTTTTTT.

This clone was seen more than once but under ten times. The chain combines TRBV6-4 with TRBJ2-7; D tentatively fits TRBD1 or TRBD2 (5 bases each). The CDR3 is 16 residues long. In germline, CDR1 is MRHNA, CDR2 SNTAGT. V dropped 5 bases and J dropped 2 bases, with 19 bases sitting between them. In DNA, the CDR3 is TGTGCCAGCAGTAGTCTCAGGCCTGGGGGACCCTACGAGCAGTACTTC. Translating gives CASSSLRPGGPYEQYF.

This clone was counted only a few times. The V and J genes are TRBV29-1 and TRBJ1-1, with unresolved D. CDR1 is SQVTM and CDR2 is ANQGSEA in the germline V gene. Deletions cut 4 bases from V and 1 base from J, with 4 bases between. There are 11 residues in the CDR3. CDR3 nucleotides: TGCAGCGTTGCCCCGAACACTGAAGCTTTCTTT. It translates to CSVAPNTEAFF.

The V gene is TRBV2, the J gene TRBJ1-1; 7 positions agree with TRBD1. Per germline, CDR1 SNHLY and CDR2 FYNNEI. Losses at the gene ends were 8 bases for V and 5 bases for J; bases not matched to a gene: 8. The CDR3 is 13 amino acids. CDR3 sequence reads: CASQGQEGTEAFF. CDR3 nucleotide sequence: TGTGCCAGCCAAGGACAGGAGGGAACTGAAGCTTTCTTT.

This chain joins TRBV19 and TRBJ1-1, with unresolved D. The CDR3 sequence is 12 residues long. Germline V CDR1 and CDR2: LNHDA, SQIVND (reference sequence). V dropped 7 bases and J dropped 1 base, with 7 bases sitting between them. CDR3 amino acids: CASTGRNTEAFF. Here the CDR3 DNA reads TGTGCCAGTACGGGTAGGAACACTGAAGCTTTCTTT.

This clone has only one observation. This chain links TRBV11-3 with TRBJ2-3; a weak D match, TRBD2 (6 bases). The CDR3 has 12 residues. Trimming removed 4 bases at V and 4 bases at J, with 6 bases between. Per germline, CDR1 SGHNT and CDR2 YENEEA. CDR3 region: CASSSGADTQYF. CDR3 sequence (DNA): TGTGCCAGCAGCTCGGGGGCAGATACGCAGTATTTT.

The chain carries TRBV9 and TRBJ2-7; D possibly corresponds to TRBD1 (5 bases). V was cut by 0 bases and J by 5 bases, with 12 bases left in between. The CDR3 spans 14 residues. Germline-derived CDR1 and CDR2 are SGDLS and YYNGEE. For the CDR3, the DNA is TGTGCCAGCAGCGTAGTCGGGCAGGGTGACGAGCAGTACTTC. Translated, it gives CASSVVGQGDEQYF.

The chain combines TRBV11-1 with TRBJ2-3, with D hard to call. V was pared by 5 bases and J by 0 bases, with 15 bases between. The CDR3 sequence is 16 residues long. Germline V CDR1 and CDR2: SGHAT, FQDESV (reference sequence). For the CDR3, the DNA is TGTGCCAGCAGCCCTAGTCTTGCGTACAGCACAGATACGCAGTATTTT. Translated: CASSPSLAYSTDTQYF.

The V call is TRBV6-5, the J call TRBJ1-1; D unresolved. CDR3 length: 14 residues. Trimming left V 0 bases short and J 6 bases short, with 11 bases between. The germline CDR1 and CDR2 sequences are MNHEY and SVGAGI. CDR3 in amino acids: CASSYSAGLPEAFF. Written as DNA, the CDR3 is TGTGCCAGCAGTTACTCGGCAGGTCTACCTGAAGCTTTCTTT.